Reported below is one TCR beta chain. The data were taken from a study of blood T cell repertoires in COVID-19. Study information: Samples taken during acute and convalescent COVID-19 were collected in the United States, Italy and Spain. From T cells, B-cell-depleted T cells, or PBMCs came the material, which was cDNA or gDNA.

In the source study's methods: Reference gene primer amplification gave nucleated cell count estimates. TCRdb's copy holds only in-frame clones and misses some; the assay was immunoSEQ multiplex PCR. Clone size and the V and J calls come from that table; the DNA yielded D and trimming. The sample includes around 99,000 clones, over 60% of them seen just once. Sequencing used peripheral blood. This sequence was found in a man between 70 and 80 years old with acute or convalescent COVID-19.

CDR3 in DNA: TGCGCCAGCAGATACGCGACAGGGTCCTACGAGCAGTACTTC. As protein: CASRYATGSYEQYF. The chain uses TRBV5-1 and TRBJ2-7; TRBD1 matches 7 bases. The CDR3 covers 14 residues. Trimming at V came to 5 bases and at J to 1 base, leaving 6 bases not matched to a gene. Germline V CDR1 and CDR2: SGHRS, YFSETQ.